The 18 T cell receptor beta chains presented below share a single source sample, sequenced in a study of shared clonotypes between healthy human individuals. Sequenced by immunoSEQ multiplex PCR; TCRdb stores in-frame clones only, minus some. The sample records just over 2,000,000 clones, approximately 94% being singletons. Naivety among CD8 cells was defined by CD45RO negativity and positive CCR7 selection, thereby excluding terminally differentiated effector memory CD45RA+ cells. Source material: naive CD8+ T cells sorted from blood. These receptors were obtained from a man aged 18 to 35 in good health.

Note on this clone: Other nucleotide sequences from this sample produce the same CDR3. J is TRBJ1-2 and V is TRBV11-2; TRBD1 matches at 7 bases. CDR3 length: 12 amino acids. With V trimmed by 2 bases and J by 6 bases, 0 bases remained unmatched. Germline V gene data show CDR1 as SGHAT and CDR2 as FQNNGV. CDR3: CASSLTGDGYTF. For the CDR3, the DNA is TGTGCCAGCAGCTTAACAGGGGATGGCTACACCTTC.

The chain has TRBV11-2 and TRBJ1-1; tentatively, D is TRBD1 (5 bases). Trimming took 3 bases from V and 4 from J, leaving 12 bases between them. The CDR3 is made up of 14 amino acids. Germline values: CDR1 SGHAT, CDR2 FQNNGV. The chain's CDR3 is CASSLAEGPTEAFF. CDR3 DNA sequence: TGTGCCAGCAGCTTGGCCGAGGGGCCCACTGAAGCTTTCTTT. Variable domain in full (rest from reference TRBV11-2 and TRBJ1-1): EAGVAQSPRYKIIEKRQSVAFWCNPISGHATLYWYQQILGQGPKLLIQFQNNGVVDDSQLPKDRFSAERLKGVDSTLKIQPAKLEDSAVYLCASSLAEGPTEAFFGQGTRLTVV.

The chain recombines TRBV27 with TRBJ1-5; D uncertain. Per the germline V gene, CDR1 is MNHEY and CDR2 is SMNVEV (reference sequence). V shed 2 bases and J shed 9 bases, with 11 bases lying between them. CDR3 length: 13 amino acids. The CDR3 DNA follows: TGTGCCAGCAGTTTAGGGTCCGGAGGGCCCCAGCATTTT. Its protein product is CASSLGSGGPQHF.

A few counts support this clone. This sequence joins TRBV28 and TRBJ1-2; 8 bases line up with TRBD1. This CDR3 contains 15 residues. Losses at the gene ends were 2 bases for V and 3 bases for J; bases not matched to a gene: 5. The germline V gene has CDR1 MDHEN and CDR2 SYDVKM. The DNA of the CDR3 is TGTGCCAGCAGTTTACAGGGGGCGCCTTACTATGGCTACACCTTC. Its protein product is CASSLQGAPYYGYTF.

The chain joins TRBV30 to TRBJ2-5, with 8 bases fitting TRBD1. Germline assignment: CDR1 GTSNPN and CDR2 SVGIG (reference sequence). J was trimmed by 4 bases and V by 5 bases; bases with no gene match: 3. This CDR3 comprises 12 residues. The CDR3 is CAWDDRGETQYF. CDR3 DNA: TGTGCCTGGGATGACAGGGGAGAGACCCAGTACTTC.

This clone occurred a few times. DNA for the CDR3: TGCGCCAGCAGCTCTAGCGCATCCTACAATGAGCAGTTCTTC. Protein product: CASSSSASYNEQFF. The rearrangement uses TRBV5-1 and TRBJ2-1, with D perhaps matching TRBD2 (6 bases). Germline V lookup: CDR1 SGHRS, CDR2 YFSETQ. V lost 3 bases and J 1 base, leaving 8 bases between the germline ends. This CDR3 contains 14 residues.

The V and J genes are TRBV7-9 and TRBJ1-2, with 8 bases that match TRBD1. Germline assignment: CDR1 SEHNR and CDR2 FQNEAQ (reference sequence). The CDR3 is made up of 14 amino acids. After removal of 6 bases from V and 7 bases from J, the junction contained 10 bases not matched to a gene. The CDR3 is CASSAGQASTGYTF. The CDR3 region has the DNA TGTGCCAGCAGTGCGGGACAGGCCAGCACTGGCTACACCTTC.

The CDR3 sequence is CSVSPTGLDGYTF. The CDR3, as DNA: TGCAGCGTCTCCCCGACAGGGTTGGATGGCTACACCTTC. The V gene is TRBV29-1, the J gene TRBJ1-2; 7 bases map to TRBD1. Trimming removed 6 bases from V and 6 bases from J; junction bases left unmatched: 10. This CDR3 region has 13 residues. Germline V lookup: CDR1 SQVTM, CDR2 ANQGSEA.

This chain connects TRBV27 to TRBJ1-1; no clear D gene. V shed 0 bases and J shed 4 bases, with 12 bases lying between them. The germline V gene has CDR1 MNHEY and CDR2 SMNVEV (reference sequence). The CDR3 has 15 amino acids. CDR3 in amino acids: CASSLSTPAVTEAFF. CDR3 coding DNA: TGTGCCAGCAGTTTATCGACCCCGGCAGTCACTGAAGCTTTCTTT.

This clone appeared a single time. The chain employs TRBV5-1 and TRBJ1-2, with D unresolved. V was shortened by 0 bases and J by 3 bases, with 9 bases between the two germline ends. CDR1 and CDR2 from the germline V gene are SGHRS and YFSETQ. There are 14 residues in the CDR3. Written as DNA, the CDR3 is TGCGCCAGCAGCTTGGGGGGAGAGGACTATGGCTACACCTTC. This codes for CASSLGGEDYGYTF.

This sequence joins TRBV7-2 and TRBJ2-7; TRBD1 matches at 12 bases. From germline, CDR1 is SGHTA and CDR2 FQGNSA. Germline trimming cut 5 bases from V and 6 bases from J; bases unmatched to any gene: 5. The CDR3 has 14 amino acids. CDR3 DNA: TGTGCCAGCAGCGCCGGGACAGGGGGCTTCGAGCAGTACTTC. Translation: CASSAGTGGFEQYF.

The rearrangement uses TRBV5-4 and TRBJ2-2; 8 nucleotides agree with TRBD2. This CDR3 is 16 amino acids long. The ends lost 0 bases at V and 1 base at J; junction bases unmatched: 2. Germline V lookup: CDR1 SGHNT, CDR2 YYREEE (reference sequence). CDR3 DNA: TGTGCCAGCAGCTTGGAAAGCGGGGGGAACACCGGGGAGCTGTTTTTT. This translates into CASSLESGGNTGELFF.

The chain employs TRBV9 and TRBJ1-1; no clear D gene. CDR1 and CDR2 (germline): SGDLS, YYNGEE. The CDR3 sequence is 13 residues long. V shed 0 bases and J shed 8 bases, with 11 bases lying between them. Here the CDR3 reads CASSVGHVAEAFF. The CDR3, as DNA: TGTGCCAGCAGCGTAGGTCATGTAGCCGAAGCTTTCTTT.

The table lists this clone with a few counts. The CDR3 bases are TGTGCCAGCAGTGCGGGACAGGGACCCTACGAGCAGTACTTC. It yields the protein CASSAGQGPYEQYF. The chain uses TRBV28 and TRBJ2-7; 9 nucleotides match TRBD1. The trim removed 5 bases at V and 2 bases at J, leaving 4 bases unmatched. The CDR3 loop spans 14 amino acids. CDR1 is MDHEN and CDR2 is SYDVKM in the germline V gene.

This chain connects TRBV15 to TRBJ1-6; 10 bases are shared with TRBD1. The V gene's germline CDR1 is LNHNV and CDR2 YYDKDF (reference sequence). The CDR3 sequence is 14 residues long. V gave up 5 bases and J gave up 9 bases; unmatched junction bases: 4. CDR3 DNA sequence: TGTGCCACCAGCGGGGACAGGGGACTTTCACCCCTCCACTTT. Translating gives CATSGDRGLSPLHF.

A note on this clone: This sample also contains other DNA sequences that code for the same CDR3. The chain has TRBV29-1 and TRBJ2-7; no firm D call. The CDR3 runs to 11 residues. Looked up from germline, CDR1 is SQVTM and CDR2 is ANQGSEA. Trimming cost V 3 bases and J 3 bases, with 6 bases left between them. CDR3 bases: TGCAGCGTTGAGAGTAACTACGAGCAGTACTTC. It translates to CSVESNYEQYF.

The chain couples TRBV6-6 to TRBJ2-7; tentatively, D is TRBD1 (6 bases). V gave up 5 bases and J gave up 5 bases, with 10 bases separating them. Looked up from germline, CDR1 is MNHNY and CDR2 is SVGAGI (reference sequence). CDR3 length: 12 residues. CDR3 in amino acids: CASSPGTNEQYF. CDR3 in DNA: TGTGCCAGCAGTCCAGGGACAAACGAGCAGTACTTC.

The CDR3 DNA is TGTGCCAGCAGTTTAGTGACTAGCGGGAGGGCCACAGATACGCAGTATTTT. Its translation is CASSLVTSGRATDTQYF. The rearrangement links TRBV28 to TRBJ2-3; 14 positions agree with TRBD2. CDR1 is MDHEN, CDR2 SYDVKM, per germline. There are 17 residues in the CDR3. V lost 2 bases, J lost 2 bases, and 3 bases stayed unmatched.